A selection of T cell receptor beta chains follows, all from one sample in a study of cytomegalovirus exposure and HLA in healthy donors. Clones were sequenced by immunoSEQ multiplex PCR, and TCRdb holds only the in-frame ones, with some missing. The data show about 360,000 clones, 86% seen once. The sequenced material came from PBMCs. Receptor source: a woman between 18 and 29 years old in good health and CMV-seronegative. CDR3s include the opening cysteine and the closing phenylalanine or tryptophan. D genes are given only for firm matches.

>TRBV9|TRBJ2-3|NA
CASSPGLLTDTQYF
TGTGCCAGCAGCCCTGGACTTCTCACAGATACGCAGTATTTT
>TRBV13|TRBJ2-5|NA
CASSPPGGCRETQYF
TGTGCCAGCAGCCCACCGGGGGGCTGCCGGGAGACCCAGTACTTC
>TRBV27|TRBJ2-1|TRBD2
CASSSSTSGLYNEQFF
TGTGCCAGCAGTTCTTCTACTAGCGGGCTATACAATGAGCAGTTCTTC
>TRBV2|TRBJ2-1|TRBD2
CAVGGLAESYNEQFF
TGTGCCGTGGGGGGACTAGCGGAAAGCTACAATGAGCAGTTCTTC
>TRBV18|TRBJ2-1|TRBD2
CASSRTSQNNEQFF
TGTGCCAGCTCACGGACTAGCCAGAACAATGAGCAGTTCTTC
>TRBV7-9|TRBJ1-2|TRBD1
CASSPRDRVYGYTF
TGTGCCAGCAGCCCCCGGGACAGGGTATATGGCTACACCTTC
>TRBV6-1|TRBJ2-7|TRBD2
CASRQGTSGTYEQYF
TGTGCCAGCCGGCAGGGGACTAGCGGAACCTACGAGCAGTACTTC
>TRBV30|TRBJ2-3|NA
CAWSPITDTQYF
TGTGCCTGGAGTCCTATCACAGATACGCAGTATTTT
>TRBV7-9|TRBJ1-1|NA
CASSLVVNTEAFF
TGTGCCAGCAGCTTAGTCGTAAACACTGAAGCTTTCTTT
>TRBV2|TRBJ2-1|TRBD1
CASSELTGGSEQFF
TGTGCCAGCAGTGAATTGACAGGGGGCAGTGAGCAGTTCTTC
>TRBV10-3|TRBJ1-2|NA
CAISDGGGTRGYTF
TGTGCCATCAGTGACGGGGGAGGGACGAGAGGCTACACCTTC
>TRBV6-9|TRBJ1-5|NA
CASSYQDSNQPQHF
TGTGCCAGCAGTTATCAGGATAGCAATCAGCCCCAGCATTTT
>TRBV5-4|TRBJ2-7|NA
CASSLADSSYEQYF
TGTGCCAGCAGCTTAGCGGATAGCTCCTACGAGCAGTACTTC
>TRBV4-2|TRBJ1-2|TRBD1
CASSQGTGGIYGYTF
TGTGCCAGCAGCCAGGGAACAGGGGGCATCTATGGCTACACCTTC